The clone carrying this T cell receptor beta chain was counted a few times. Antigen unknown. The length of the CDR3 is 15 residues. The ends were cut back, 6 bases at V and 1 base at J, with 10 bases in the middle. What was amplified from RNA transcripts were TCR beta CDR3 regions. First-round RT-PCR with HTBI primers amplified the TCR CDR3 region. TCRdb recomputed calls from the multiplex PCR reads with MiXCR, one row per CDR3 protein. The sample records about 840,000 distinct CDR3 sequences, roughly 37% being singletons. If no ophthalmopathy progression occurred within 18 months, Graves' hyperthyroidism was stable. This specimen comes from a study of T cells in Graves' hyperthyroidism and ophthalmopathy. The study, taken as a whole, reports: Blood also carried most thyroid clonotypes expanded above 0.001.

V gene TRBV12-3 or TRBV12-4 combines with J gene TRBJ2-6; a weak D match, TRBD2 (6 bases). The sequenced material came from blood. The sequence was collected from a man between 18 and 35 years old with Graves' hyperthyroidism. CDR3 residues: CASRGLSSGANVLTF. CDR3 coding DNA: TGTGCCAGCAGGGGACTCAGTTCTGGGGCCAACGTCCTGACTTTC.